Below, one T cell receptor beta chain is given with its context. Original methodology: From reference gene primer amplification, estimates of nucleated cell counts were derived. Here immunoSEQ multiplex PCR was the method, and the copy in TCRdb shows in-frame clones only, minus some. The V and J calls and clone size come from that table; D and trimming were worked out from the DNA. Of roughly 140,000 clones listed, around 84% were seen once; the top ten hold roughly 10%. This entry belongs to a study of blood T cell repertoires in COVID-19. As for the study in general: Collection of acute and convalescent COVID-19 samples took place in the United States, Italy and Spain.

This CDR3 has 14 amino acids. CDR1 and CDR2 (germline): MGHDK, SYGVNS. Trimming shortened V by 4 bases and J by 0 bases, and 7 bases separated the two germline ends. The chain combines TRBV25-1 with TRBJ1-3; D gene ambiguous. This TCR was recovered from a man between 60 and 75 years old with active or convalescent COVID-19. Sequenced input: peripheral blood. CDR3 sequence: CASSAAVSGNTIYF. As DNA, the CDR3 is TGTGCCAGCAGTGCAGCGGTCTCTGGAAACACCATATATTTT.